This T cell receptor (beta chain) originates from a study of T cell responses to AZD1222 COVID-19 vaccine. Overall study results and limits: Repertoire sampling happened only post peak T cell response. Spike as a whole was targeted by vaccine-associated CD4 TCRs, dominant at 160-218 and 743-854. Possibly, clonal diversity was underestimated; donors were largely white British and included more females.

TCRdb's copy holds only in-frame clones and misses some; the assay was immunoSEQ multiplex PCR. The repertoire holds tens of thousands of clones, about 90% seen once, with more than 6% in the top ten. A note on this clone: Its specificity is not known.

Trimming took 7 bases from V and 7 from J, leaving 17 bases between them. From germline, CDR1 is LNHDA and CDR2 SQIVND (reference sequence). This CDR3 has 15 amino acids. The clonotype originates from an adult who received the MenACWY meningococcal vaccine as a control. This chain joins TRBV19 and TRBJ1-6; the D is unclear. This sample comprised peripheral blood, obtained 28 days after the second dose of the MenACWY control vaccine. DNA for the CDR3: TGTGCCAGTATCGGACGGAGTGCCCTAAATTCACCCCTCCACTTT. Translation gives CASIGRSALNSPLHF.